The 16 T cell receptor beta chains given below trace back to one sample, sequenced in a study of T cell changes during pregnancy in multiple sclerosis. Assay used: immunoSEQ multiplex PCR; TCRdb lists only in-frame clones, some missing. The sample has 40,000 or so clones, about nine tenths seen once; the top ten hold roughly 0.5%. Sequenced material: CD4+ T cells from peripheral blood mononuclear cells, taken in the first trimester of pregnancy. The receptors originated from a female donor in good health, enrolled as a control in a pregnancy study.

The V call is TRBV7-2, the J call TRBJ2-3; D perhaps matches TRBD2 (7 bases). Germline loops: CDR1 SGHTA, CDR2 FQGNSA. Trimming removed 5 bases at V and 3 bases at J, with 12 bases between. There are 14 residues in the CDR3. CDR3 loop: CASSRGGGTDTQYF. In nucleotides, the CDR3 is TGTGCCAGCAGCAGGGGGGGCGGGACAGATACGCAGTATTTT. Looking up the rest from reference TRBV7-2 and TRBJ2-3 gives the full variable domain: GAGVSQSPSNKVTEKGKDVELRCDPISGHTALYWYRQSLGQGLEFLIYFQGNSAPDKSGLPSDRFSAERTGGSVSTLTIQRTQQEDSAVYLCASSRGGGTDTQYFGPGTRLTVL.

This clone was found a few times. The chain has TRBV6-5 and TRBJ1-3, with D tentatively TRBD1 (5 bases). This CDR3 is built from 13 residues. The germline V gene has CDR1 MNHEY and CDR2 SVGAGI. CDR3 sequence: CGAGRARGNTIYF. The CDR3 nucleotides read TGTGGAGCGGGCAGGGCGCGGGGAAACACCATATATTTT.

The CDR3 is CATSSRQGINYGYTF. The DNA for the CDR3 is TGTGCCACCAGCAGCAGACAGGGGATAAACTATGGCTACACCTTC. V and J are TRBV15 and TRBJ1-2; 8 bases agree with TRBD1. The germline CDR1 and CDR2 sequences are LNHNV and YYDKDF (reference sequence). Losses at the gene ends were 3 bases for V and 2 bases for J; bases not matched to a gene: 5. This CDR3 has 15 amino acids.

The chain joins TRBV11-2 to TRBJ1-4; 11 nucleotides line up with TRBD1. Germline V gene data show CDR1 as SGHAT and CDR2 as FQNNGV. This CDR3 comprises 17 residues. V lost 5 bases, J lost 5 bases, and 10 bases stayed unmatched. CDR3 sequence reads: CASSRDRGAGTNEKLFF. CDR3 in DNA: TGTGCCAGCAGCCGGGACAGGGGGGCCGGTACGAATGAAAAACTGTTTTTT.

This clone appeared a single time. Here the CDR3 reads CASSENAGANEQYF. The CDR3 DNA is TGTGCCAGCAGTGAAAATGCGGGGGCGAACGAGCAGTACTTC. The chain is built from TRBV2 and TRBJ2-7; a weak D match, TRBD2 (7 bases). V was shortened by 2 bases and J by 5 bases, with 13 bases between the two germline ends. Germline lookup yields CDR1 SNHLY and CDR2 FYNNEI. The CDR3 runs 14 residues.

This chain uses TRBV28 with TRBJ2-2, with D perhaps TRBD2 (5 bases). CDR1 and CDR2 (germline): MDHEN, SYDVKM. V was trimmed by 3 bases and J by 7 bases, leaving 9 bases between them. The CDR3 consists of 13 residues. CDR3 residues: CASSFEGFGELFF. The CDR3 DNA follows: TGTGCCAGCAGTTTCGAGGGATTCGGGGAGCTGTTTTTT.

This chain uses TRBV10-3 with TRBJ2-7, with D tentatively TRBD1 (5 bases). The V gene lost 9 bases and the J gene lost 3 bases, with 12 bases spanning the gap. Germline values: CDR1 ENHRY, CDR2 SYGVKD. The CDR3 totals 12 residues. The CDR3: CAIADSFYEQYF. For the CDR3, the DNA is TGTGCCATAGCAGACAGCTTCTACGAGCAGTACTTC.

This sequence joins TRBV19 and TRBJ1-4; D might be TRBD1 (5 bases). Germline lookup yields CDR1 LNHDA and CDR2 SQIVND (reference sequence). This CDR3 contains 14 residues. Trimming shortened V by 2 bases and J by 8 bases, and 12 bases separated the two germline ends. CDR3 sequence: CASSIRQPGEKLFF. CDR3 in DNA: TGTGCCAGTAGTATAAGACAGCCTGGGGAAAAACTGTTTTTT.

The chain combines TRBV7-9 with TRBJ1-2; 9 bases are a match to TRBD1. The germline V gene has CDR1 SEHNR and CDR2 FQNEAQ (reference sequence). The CDR3 has 15 amino acids. The J segment lost 4 bases and the V segment lost 5 bases, leaving 8 bases of the junction unmatched. The CDR3 here is CASSKQGARGYGYTF. CDR3 DNA: TGTGCCAGCAGCAAACAGGGGGCGCGTGGCTATGGCTACACCTTC.

The rearrangement joins TRBV11-2 to TRBJ1-1, with 8 bases matching TRBD1. CDR1 and CDR2 (germline): SGHAT, FQNNGV. V was clipped by 1 base and J by 4 bases; unmatched bases: 8. CDR3 length equals 16 residues. Here the CDR3 DNA reads TGTGCCAGCAGCTTAGGACTCGGACAGGGAGGCACTGAAGCTTTCTTT. It encodes CASSLGLGQGGTEAFF.

The chain recombines TRBV29-1 with TRBJ1-2, with D possibly matching TRBD1 (5 bases). This CDR3 is 12 amino acids long. Germline V gene sequence: CDR1 SQVTM, CDR2 ANQGSEA. The V and J ends lost 6 bases and 7 bases respectively, with 15 bases between them. The CDR3 reads CSVLSQGSGYTF. CDR3 in DNA: TGCAGCGTCCTAAGCCAGGGAAGTGGCTACACCTTC.

This clone was found once. The chain carries TRBV25-1 and TRBJ2-5, with 7 bases aligning to TRBD1. CDR1 and CDR2 from the germline V gene are MGHDK and SYGVNS. CDR3 size: 14 residues. V was clipped by 3 bases and J by 3 bases; unmatched bases: 4. Here the CDR3 DNA reads TGTGCCAGCAGTGAGGCAGGGGGAAAAGAGACCCAGTACTTC. Translated: CASSEAGGKETQYF.

For the CDR3, the DNA is TGTGCCAGCTCACTGACAGGGACGGCTCAACCCCTCCACTTT. Amino acids: CASSLTGTAQPLHF. This chain joins TRBV18 and TRBJ1-6, with TRBD1 matching over 7 bases. This CDR3 is built from 14 residues. The trim removed 4 bases at V and 12 bases at J, leaving 9 bases unmatched. Germline-derived CDR1 and CDR2 are KGHSH and LQKENI.

This clone was recorded a few times. Here the CDR3 DNA reads TGTGCCAGCAGCTTAGCCGGGACAGGGGCCACTGAAGCTTTCTTT. Protein product: CASSLAGTGATEAFF. The chain uses TRBV7-9 and TRBJ1-1; TRBD1 agrees at 10 bases. CDR1 and CDR2 from the germline V gene are SEHNR and FQNEAQ (reference sequence). The CDR3 extends over 15 amino acids. Unmatched junction bases numbered 2, after V lost 0 bases and J lost 4 bases.

V is TRBV11-2 and J is TRBJ1-1; D is unclear. From germline, CDR1 is SGHAT and CDR2 FQNNGV. V lost 5 bases and J 4 bases, leaving 20 bases between the germline ends. The CDR3 consists of 16 residues. CDR3 loop: CASSERRGVSGTEAFF. The CDR3 DNA reads as TGTGCCAGCAGCGAACGACGCGGGGTGAGTGGCACTGAAGCTTTCTTT.

This chain links TRBV5-1 with TRBJ2-5, with 9 bases matching TRBD1. The J segment lost 4 bases and the V segment lost 2 bases, leaving 3 bases of the junction unmatched. The CDR3 extends over 14 amino acids. Germline CDR1 SGHRS, CDR2 YFSETQ. CDR3 residues: CASSFRQGGETQYF. The CDR3 DNA follows: TGCGCCAGCAGCTTCAGACAGGGGGGAGAGACCCAGTACTTC.